This T cell receptor beta chain was retrieved from a study of control samples from healthy donors and cancer patients. CDR3 length: 13 residues. Trimming stripped 3 bases from V and 1 base from J, with 6 bases between. Germline lookup yields CDR1 KGHSH and CDR2 LQKENI. The protocol was immunoSEQ multiplex PCR, while the TCRdb copy is restricted to in-frame clones and leaves out a portion. The top ten hold approximately 0.93% of the sample, which has 160,000 or so clones, 96% seen once. The chain joins TRBV18 to TRBJ1-1; unclear D gene. Material: blood. This clonotype originated in a woman under 40 in good health. Here the CDR3 DNA reads TGTGCCAGCTCACCGGCAGGGAACACTGAAGCTTTCTTT. It yields the protein CASSPAGNTEAFF.